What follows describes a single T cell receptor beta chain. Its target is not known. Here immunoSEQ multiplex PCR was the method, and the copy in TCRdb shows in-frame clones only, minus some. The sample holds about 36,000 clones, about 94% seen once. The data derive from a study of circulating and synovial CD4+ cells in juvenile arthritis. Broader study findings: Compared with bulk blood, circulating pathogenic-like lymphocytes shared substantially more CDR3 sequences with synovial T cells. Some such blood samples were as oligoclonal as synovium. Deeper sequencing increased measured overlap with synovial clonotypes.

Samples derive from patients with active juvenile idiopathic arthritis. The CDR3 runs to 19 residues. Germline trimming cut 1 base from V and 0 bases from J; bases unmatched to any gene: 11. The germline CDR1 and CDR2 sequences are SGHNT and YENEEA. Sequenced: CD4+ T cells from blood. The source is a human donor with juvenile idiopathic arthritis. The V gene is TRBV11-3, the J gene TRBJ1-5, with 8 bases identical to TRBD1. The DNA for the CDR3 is TGTGCCAGCAGCTTAGGGGACAGGTTCCACGCTTATAGCAATCAGCCCCAGCATTTT. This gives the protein CASSLGDRFHAYSNQPQHF.